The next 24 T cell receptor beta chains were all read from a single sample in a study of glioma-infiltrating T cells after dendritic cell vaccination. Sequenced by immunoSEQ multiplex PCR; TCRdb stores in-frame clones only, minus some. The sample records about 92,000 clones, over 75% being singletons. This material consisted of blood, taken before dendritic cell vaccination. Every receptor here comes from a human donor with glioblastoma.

The CDR3 coding sequence is TGTGCCAGCAGCGCGGGGACTAGCGGGGCTCTCACCGGGGAGCTGTTTTTT. The encoded protein is CASSAGTSGALTGELFF. V is TRBV9 and J is TRBJ2-2; 13 nucleotides line up with TRBD2. This CDR3 region has 17 residues. The germline gives CDR1 SGDLS, CDR2 YYNGEE. V was pared by 3 bases and J by 4 bases, with 6 bases of the junction left unmatched.

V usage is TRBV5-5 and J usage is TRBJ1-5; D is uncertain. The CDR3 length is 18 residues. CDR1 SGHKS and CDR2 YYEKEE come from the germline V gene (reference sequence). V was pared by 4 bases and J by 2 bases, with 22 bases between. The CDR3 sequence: CASSPHPPSYGGNQPQHF. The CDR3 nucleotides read TGTGCCAGCAGCCCCCACCCCCCCAGTTATGGAGGCAATCAGCCCCAGCATTTT.

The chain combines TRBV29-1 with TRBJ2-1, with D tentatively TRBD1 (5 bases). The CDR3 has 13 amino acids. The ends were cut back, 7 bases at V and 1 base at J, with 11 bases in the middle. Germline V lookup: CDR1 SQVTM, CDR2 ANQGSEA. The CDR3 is CSEGASSYNEQFF. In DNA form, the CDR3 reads TGCAGCGAAGGGGCTTCGTCCTACAATGAGCAGTTCTTC.

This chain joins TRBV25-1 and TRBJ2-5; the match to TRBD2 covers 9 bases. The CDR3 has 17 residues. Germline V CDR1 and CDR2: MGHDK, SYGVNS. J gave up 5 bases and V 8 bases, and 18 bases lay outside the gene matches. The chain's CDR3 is CASSWGLAGPGGETQYF. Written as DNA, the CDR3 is TGTGCCAGCTCCTGGGGGCTAGCGGGGCCCGGGGGGGAGACCCAGTACTTC.

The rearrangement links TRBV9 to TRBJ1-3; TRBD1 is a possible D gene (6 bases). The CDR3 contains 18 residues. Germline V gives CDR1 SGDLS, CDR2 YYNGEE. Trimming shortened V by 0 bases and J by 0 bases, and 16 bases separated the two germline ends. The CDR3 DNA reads TGTGCCAGCAGCGTAGAGTGGGGGCAGGGTGTCTCTGGAAACACCATATATTTT. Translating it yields CASSVEWGQGVSGNTIYF. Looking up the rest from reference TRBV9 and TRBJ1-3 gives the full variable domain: DSGVTQTPKHLITATGQRVTLRCSPRSGDLSVYWYQQSLDQGLQFLIQYYNGEERAKGNILERFSAQQFPDLHSELNLSSLELGDSALYFCASSVEWGQGVSGNTIYFGEGSWLTVV.

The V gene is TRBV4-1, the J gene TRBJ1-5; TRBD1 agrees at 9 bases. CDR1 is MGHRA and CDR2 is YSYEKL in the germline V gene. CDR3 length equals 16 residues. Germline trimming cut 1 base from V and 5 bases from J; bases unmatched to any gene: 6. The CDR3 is CASSQATDRGHQPQHF. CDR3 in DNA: TGCGCCAGCAGCCAAGCGACGGACAGGGGTCATCAGCCCCAGCATTTT.

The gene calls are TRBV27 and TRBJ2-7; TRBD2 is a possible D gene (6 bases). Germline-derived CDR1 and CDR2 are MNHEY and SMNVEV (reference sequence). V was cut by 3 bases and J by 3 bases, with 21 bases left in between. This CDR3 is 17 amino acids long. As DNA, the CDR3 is TGTGCCAGCAGTTTTGTTCAGGGCGGCGGGGCGGGCTACGAGCAGTACTTC. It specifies CASSFVQGGGAGYEQYF.

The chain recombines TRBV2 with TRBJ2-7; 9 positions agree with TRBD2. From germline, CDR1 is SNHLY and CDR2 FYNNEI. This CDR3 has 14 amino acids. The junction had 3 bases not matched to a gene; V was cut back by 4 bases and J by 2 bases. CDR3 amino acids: CASSGLAVTYEQYF. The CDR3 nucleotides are TGTGCCAGCAGTGGACTAGCGGTTACCTACGAGCAGTACTTC.

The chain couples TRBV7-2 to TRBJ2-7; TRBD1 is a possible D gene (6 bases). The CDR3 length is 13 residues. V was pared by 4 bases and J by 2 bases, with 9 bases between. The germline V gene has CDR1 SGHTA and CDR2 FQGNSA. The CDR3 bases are TGTGCCAGCAGCTCCGGACAGACCTACGAGCAGTACTTC. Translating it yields CASSSGQTYEQYF.

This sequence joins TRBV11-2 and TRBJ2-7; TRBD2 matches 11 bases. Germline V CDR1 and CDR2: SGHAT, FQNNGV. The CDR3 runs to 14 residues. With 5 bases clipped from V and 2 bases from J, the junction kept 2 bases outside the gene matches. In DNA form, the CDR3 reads TGTGCCAGCAGCGTTAGCGGGAGGGCCTACGAGCAGTACTTC. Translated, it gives CASSVSGRAYEQYF.

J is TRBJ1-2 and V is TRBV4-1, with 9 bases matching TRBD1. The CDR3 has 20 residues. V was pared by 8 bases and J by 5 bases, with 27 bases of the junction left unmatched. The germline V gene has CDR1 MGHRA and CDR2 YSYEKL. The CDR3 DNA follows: TGCGCCAGCGGCTCACCAAGTCAATCCGGGACAGGGATAAGCAAGTATGGCTACACCTTC. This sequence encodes CASGSPSQSGTGISKYGYTF.

The CDR3 sequence: CASSFGGVGGNRGKLFF. The DNA of the CDR3 is TGTGCCAGCAGCTTTGGCGGGGTTGGGGGCAACAGGGGAAAACTGTTTTTT. The chain links TRBV5-4 to TRBJ1-4, with TRBD1 identical over 7 bases. Germline CDR1 SGHNT, CDR2 YYREEE (reference sequence). This CDR3 region has 17 residues. Trimming cost V 2 bases and J 10 bases; bases outside gene matches: 17.

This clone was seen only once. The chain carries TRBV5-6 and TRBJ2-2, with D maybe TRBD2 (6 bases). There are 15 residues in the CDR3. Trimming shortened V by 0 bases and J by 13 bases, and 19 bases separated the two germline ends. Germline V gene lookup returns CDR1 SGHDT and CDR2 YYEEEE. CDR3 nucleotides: TGTGCCAGCAGCTTGGTTTCAGTCGGCGGGAAGCTGCTGTTTTTT. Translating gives CASSLVSVGGKLLFF.

CDR3 nucleotide sequence: TGTGCCAGCTCACCATCTATATCGAACACTGAAGCTTTCTTT. Its protein product is CASSPSISNTEAFF. V usage is TRBV18 and J usage is TRBJ1-1; D remains unclear. This CDR3 region has 14 residues. Trimming took 2 bases from V and 1 from J, leaving 8 bases between them. CDR1 is KGHSH, CDR2 LQKENI, per germline.

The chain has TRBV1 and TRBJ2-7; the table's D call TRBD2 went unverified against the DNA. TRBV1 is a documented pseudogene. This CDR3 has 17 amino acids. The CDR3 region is CTSSQDQMAGGPDEQYF. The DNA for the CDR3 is TGCACCAGCAGCCAAGATCAAATGGCGGGGGGGCCCGACGAGCAGTACTTC.

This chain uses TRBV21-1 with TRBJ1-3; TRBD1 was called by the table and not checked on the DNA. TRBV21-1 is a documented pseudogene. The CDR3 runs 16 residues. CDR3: CASSKVLSVSGNTIYF. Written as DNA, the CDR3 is TGTGCCAGCAGCAAAGTTTTGTCAGTCTCTGGAAACACCATATATTTT.

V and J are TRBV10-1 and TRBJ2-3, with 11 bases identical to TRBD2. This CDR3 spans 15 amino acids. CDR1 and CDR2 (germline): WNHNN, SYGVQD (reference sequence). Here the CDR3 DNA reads TGCGGGACCGGACTAGCGGGCCATGGCACAGATACGCAGTATTTT. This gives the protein CGTGLAGHGTDTQYF.

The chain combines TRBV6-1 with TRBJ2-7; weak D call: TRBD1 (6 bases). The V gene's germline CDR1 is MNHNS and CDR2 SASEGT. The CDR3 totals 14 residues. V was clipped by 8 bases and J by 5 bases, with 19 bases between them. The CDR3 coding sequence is TGTGCCAGCGCAAACCACAGGGTAGCGCACGAGCAGTACTTC. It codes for CASANHRVAHEQYF.

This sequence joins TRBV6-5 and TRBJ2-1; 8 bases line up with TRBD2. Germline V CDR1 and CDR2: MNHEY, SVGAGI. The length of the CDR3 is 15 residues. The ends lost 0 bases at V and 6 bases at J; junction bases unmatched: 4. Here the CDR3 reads CASSYSLAGINEQFF. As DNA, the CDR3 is TGTGCCAGCAGTTACTCCCTAGCGGGCATCAATGAGCAGTTCTTC.

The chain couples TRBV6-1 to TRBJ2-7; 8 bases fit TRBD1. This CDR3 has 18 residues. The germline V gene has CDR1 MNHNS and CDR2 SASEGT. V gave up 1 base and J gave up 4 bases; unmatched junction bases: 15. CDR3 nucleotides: TGTGCCAGCAGTGAAGGGGCGTTTGGACAGGGATCCATTTACGAGCAGTACTTC. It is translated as CASSEGAFGQGSIYEQYF.

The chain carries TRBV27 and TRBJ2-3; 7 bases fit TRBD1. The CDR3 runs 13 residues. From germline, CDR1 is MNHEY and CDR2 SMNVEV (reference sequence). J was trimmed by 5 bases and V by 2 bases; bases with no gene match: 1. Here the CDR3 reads CASSLPGGDTQYF. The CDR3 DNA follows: TGTGCCAGCAGTTTACCAGGGGGAGATACGCAGTATTTT.

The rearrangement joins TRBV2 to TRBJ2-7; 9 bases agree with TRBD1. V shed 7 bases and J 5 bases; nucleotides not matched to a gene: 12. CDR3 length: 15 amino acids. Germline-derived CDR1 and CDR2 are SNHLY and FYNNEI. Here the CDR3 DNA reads TGTGCCAGCAATCCCCCCGGGACAGGGATTAACGAGCAGTACTTC. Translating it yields CASNPPGTGINEQYF. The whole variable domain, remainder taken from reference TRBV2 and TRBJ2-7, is EPEVTQTPSHQVTQMGQEVILRCVPISNHLYFYWYRQILGQKVEFLVSFYNNEISEKSEIFDDQFSVERPDGSNFTLKIRSTKLEDSAMYFCASNPPGTGINEQYFGPGTRLTVT.

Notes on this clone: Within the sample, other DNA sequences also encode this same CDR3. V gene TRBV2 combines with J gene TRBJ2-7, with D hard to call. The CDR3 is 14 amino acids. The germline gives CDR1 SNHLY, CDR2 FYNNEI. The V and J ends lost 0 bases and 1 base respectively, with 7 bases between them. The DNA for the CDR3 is TGTGCCAGCAGTGAAGCGCTATTGTCCTACGAGCAGTACTTC. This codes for CASSEALLSYEQYF.

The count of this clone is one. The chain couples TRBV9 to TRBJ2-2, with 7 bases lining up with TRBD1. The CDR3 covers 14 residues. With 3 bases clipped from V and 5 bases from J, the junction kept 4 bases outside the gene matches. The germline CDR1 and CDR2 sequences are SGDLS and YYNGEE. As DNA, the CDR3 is TGTGCCAGCAGCGAACAGGGGTGGACCGGGGAGCTGTTTTTT. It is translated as CASSEQGWTGELFF.